This TCR beta chain was observed in a study of cytomegalovirus exposure and HLA in healthy donors (dated by TCRdb to the late 2010s). With regard to the full study: The 666 repertoires of the first cohort and the roughly 110 validation repertoires were produced on the same platform, according to a later analysis. The study was designed to test whether signatures of past pathogen exposure could be identified by cataloging public T cell receptors. Besides the first cohort of 550 to 750 subjects, a separate validation cohort made up of roughly 120 different subjects was used. To predict cytomegalovirus infection status, the study brought together high-throughput TCR immunosequencing, statistical association of individual TCRs with disease status, and machine learning.

The method was the immunoSEQ multiplex PCR assay. The authors' pipeline ran thus. To diagnose cytomegalovirus status from the catalog of TCR beta chain sequences, a statistical classification framework was built. This immuneACCESS table, as held by TCRdb, lists in-frame sequences with V and J called but not all clones. Of the missing ones, under half trace to an unresolved V gene in checked studies; the others have no known cause. Clone size and V and J calls were adopted from that table, with D and trimming inferred from the DNA. For this sample there are 50,000 to 65,000 clones; about 96% appear just once. The ten largest clones take up 1.2% of the sample. The donors were included in the validation cohort of some 120 subjects, a group kept apart from the roughly 680-subject first cohort. The CDR3 runs 13 amino acids, cysteine and phenylalanine included. Only the CDR3 DNA is retained, 39 bases long and in frame from the first base. The germline V gene gives CDR1 as SGHTA and CDR2 as FQGNSA. V lost 5 bases and J lost 10 bases; the stretch between them is 15 bases long.

The study at large found these results: In vitro tests confirmed that a few of the cytomegalovirus-associated TCR beta chains recognize cytomegalovirus antigens. A later analysis found that TCRs clustered in the first cohort also tended to co-occur in the 130 or so validation repertoires, with approximately 94% of cluster scores above 0. A later analysis had no HLA typing for the validation cohort, so co-occurrence there was scored across all 130 or so repertoires. Cytomegalovirus status was reported to be diagnosed by the classifier with high specificity and sensitivity in both the original and validation cohorts. While some public TCRs were present in many individuals, most TCR sequences turned up only very rarely across donors. The study listed 164 TCR beta chains as associated with cytomegalovirus. It was suggested by the authors that the approach could potentially be generalized to other disease states and immunological phenotypes.

Concerning this clone: Its binding antigen is unknown. The input lacks base qualities; no much larger clone sits a single base away.

What was sequenced was PBMCs. The V and J segments used are TRBV7-2 and TRBJ2-1, and possibly TRBD1, on 6 matching bases. The sequence was collected from a woman in her late teens or twenties in good health and CMV-seronegative. The DNA is TGTGCCAGCAGCACGAGAGGACAGACCGAGCAGTTCTTC. Its amino acids are CASSTRGQTEQFF.